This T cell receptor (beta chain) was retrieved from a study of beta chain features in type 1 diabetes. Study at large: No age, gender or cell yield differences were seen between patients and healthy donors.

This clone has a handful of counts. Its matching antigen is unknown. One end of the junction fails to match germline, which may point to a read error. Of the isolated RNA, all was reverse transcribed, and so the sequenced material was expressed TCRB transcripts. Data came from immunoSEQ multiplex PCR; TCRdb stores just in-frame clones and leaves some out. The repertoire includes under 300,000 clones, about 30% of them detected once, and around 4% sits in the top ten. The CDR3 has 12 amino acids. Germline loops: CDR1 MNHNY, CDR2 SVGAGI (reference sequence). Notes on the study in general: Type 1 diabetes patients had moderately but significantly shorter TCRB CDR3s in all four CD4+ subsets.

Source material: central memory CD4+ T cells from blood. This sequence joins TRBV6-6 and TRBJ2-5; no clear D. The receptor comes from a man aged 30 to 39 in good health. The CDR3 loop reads CAISEPRETQYF. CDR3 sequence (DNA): TGTGCCATCAGTGAGCCTCGAGAGACCCAGTACTTC.